Below, 10 T cell receptor beta chains from the same sample are listed, as sequenced in a study of human T cells and chemical hapten exposure. TCRdb passed the RACE reads through MiXCR, listing each CDR3 protein once. The sample records 75,000 to 95,000 distinct CDR3 sequences, 10% to 15% being singletons. Time point of the sample: patch test 1, 2 weeks after DPC sensitization. Treatment: therapeutic diphenylcyclopropenone sensitization with weekly scalp DPC. Specimen: whole blood, collected in connection with sensitization to the hapten diphenylcyclopropenone (DPC). All receptors come from an older woman with alopecia areata. Some clones in this sample may be carry-over from other donors' samples.

Concerning this clonotype: A much larger clone lies one base from this, so it may be a read error. The chain recombines TRBV20-1 with TRBJ2-7, with a weak D call TRBD2 (6 bases). The germline V gene has CDR1 DFQATT and CDR2 SNEGSKA (reference sequence). There are 12 residues in the CDR3. CDR3 nucleotides: TGCAGTGCTTGGGACTTAGGTAACGAGCTGTACTTC. Translated: CSAWDLGNELYF.

This clonotype was counted between two and nine times. This sequence joins TRBV7-9 and TRBJ2-1; TRBD2 matches 11 bases. Germline V CDR1 and CDR2: SEHNR, FQNEAQ (reference sequence). The J segment lost 8 bases and the V segment lost 0 bases, leaving 9 bases of the junction unmatched. The CDR3 has 17 residues. This CDR3 reads CASSLAPLAGGPYEQFF. CDR3 in DNA: TGTGCCAGCAGCTTAGCGCCGTTAGCGGGGGGGCCGTATGAGCAGTTCTTC.

The rearrangement uses TRBV4-1 and TRBJ2-3; D might be TRBD2 (7 bases). Germline CDR1 and CDR2: MGHRA and YSYEKL. This CDR3 region has 16 residues. The V end was cut by 4 bases, the J end by 6 bases, with 20 bases between. CDR3 coding DNA: TGCGCCAGCAGCCGAGATTCGGGGGGCGTTGCTGATACGCAGTATTTT. Translating it yields CASSRDSGGVADTQYF.

This clonotype has more than one count but fewer than ten. This chain connects TRBV20-1 to TRBJ2-5, with 9 bases fitting TRBD2. V was pared by 0 bases and J by 2 bases, with 7 bases of the junction left unmatched. Germline V gene lookup returns CDR1 DFQATT and CDR2 SNEGSKA (reference sequence). The CDR3 is 16 residues long. The CDR3 DNA is TGCAGTGCTAGAGATGCCAGCGGGGGGCTACAAGAGACCCAGTACTTC. The encoded protein is CSARDASGGLQETQYF.

The genes are TRBV12-3 or TRBV12-4 and TRBJ2-3, with 10 bases that match TRBD2. Trimming cost V 6 bases and J 2 bases; bases outside gene matches: 8. The CDR3 length is 16 residues. DNA for the CDR3: TGTGCCAGCAGCCGCGGCGGACTAGCGGCCACAGATACGCAGTATTTT. Protein: CASSRGGLAATDTQYF.

CDR3 nucleotides: TGTGCCAGCAGTTTATCGGCTAGCGGCACAGATACGCAGTATTTT. It codes for CASSLSASGTDTQYF. J is TRBJ2-3 and V is TRBV28; TRBD2 might be the D (6 bases). The length of the CDR3 is 15 residues. V dropped 1 base and J dropped 1 base, with 9 bases sitting between them. Germline CDR1 and CDR2: MDHEN and SYDVKM. Based on the CDR3 plus reference TRBV28 and TRBJ2-3, the full variable domain is DVKVTQSSRYLVKRTGEKVFLECVQDMDHENMFWYRQDPGLGLRLIYFSYDVKMKEKGDIPEGYSVSREKKERFSLILESASTNQTSMYLCASSLSASGTDTQYFGPGTRLTVL.

This clonotype appeared a few times. The chain has TRBV30 and TRBJ1-5; perhaps TRBD1 as D (5 bases). The CDR3 is 13 amino acids. With 2 bases removed from V and 5 bases from J, the gap between germline ends came to 10 bases. Germline CDR1 reads GTSNPN; CDR2 reads SVGIG (reference sequence). CDR3 nucleotides: TGTGCCTGGAGTATCGGGGGTGATCAGCCCCAGCATTTT. Protein: CAWSIGGDQPQHF.

This clonotype was seen only a few times. The rearrangement links TRBV5-4 to TRBJ2-2; 7 nucleotides align to TRBD2. Trimming at V came to 6 bases and at J to 6 bases, leaving 8 bases not matched to a gene. The CDR3 runs to 14 residues. Germline-derived CDR1 and CDR2 are SGHNT and YYREEE (reference sequence). The CDR3 coding sequence is TGTGCCAGCAACTCGTTCGGGGGGTCCGGGGAGCTGTTTTTT. Its translation is CASNSFGGSGELFF.

The J gene is TRBJ2-7, the V gene TRBV5-6, with D perhaps given as TRBD1 or TRBD2 (5 bases each). Germline CDR1 SGHDT, CDR2 YYEEEE. The CDR3 has 14 amino acids. The V end lost 3 bases, the J end lost 4 bases, and 14 bases lay between the germline ends. CDR3 nucleotide sequence: TGTGCCAGCAGCTCCGGGACCGCCAATTACGAGCAGTACTTC. Its translation: CASSSGTANYEQYF.

Note on this clonotype: At one of its ends the junction is not consistent with the germline gene, which may arise from a read error. V gene TRBV5-1 combines with J gene TRBJ2-7; D is unresolved. Per the germline V gene, CDR1 is SGHRS and CDR2 is YFSETQ. The CDR3 extends over 14 amino acids. This CDR3 reads CATSPGRNSYEQYF. The CDR3 DNA is TGCGCCACCAGCCCCGGACGGAATTCCTACGAGCAGTACTTC.